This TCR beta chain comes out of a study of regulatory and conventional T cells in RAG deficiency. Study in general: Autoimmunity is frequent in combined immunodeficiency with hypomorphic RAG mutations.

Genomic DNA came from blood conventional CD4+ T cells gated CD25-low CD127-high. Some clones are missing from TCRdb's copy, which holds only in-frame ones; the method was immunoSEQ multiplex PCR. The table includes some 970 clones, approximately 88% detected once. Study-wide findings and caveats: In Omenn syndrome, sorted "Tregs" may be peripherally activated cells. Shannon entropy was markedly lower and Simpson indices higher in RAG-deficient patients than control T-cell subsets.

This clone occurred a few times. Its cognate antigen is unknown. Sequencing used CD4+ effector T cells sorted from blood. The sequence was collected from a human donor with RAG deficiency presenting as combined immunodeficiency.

The CDR3 nucleotides read TGTGCCAGCAGTTACTCCGTTTTCACAGATACGCAGTATTTT. It is translated as CASSYSVFTDTQYF. The J gene is TRBJ2-3, the V gene TRBV6-6; no reliable D call. Germline lookup yields CDR1 MNHNY and CDR2 SVGAGI (reference sequence). Trimming shortened V by 0 bases and J by 2 bases, and 6 bases separated the two germline ends. The CDR3 is made up of 14 amino acids.